A single sample is the source of the 4 T cell receptor beta chains below, sequenced in a study of blood T cells in healthy people across ages. Sample-barcoded 5' priming and a J-beta primer mix drove a second PCR of about 6 to 12 cycles. TCRdb used MiXCR to reprocess the 5' RACE reads, holding one entry per CDR3 protein. The sample yields roughly 1,800,000 distinct CDR3 sequences, around half seen once. Sequenced: blood. The receptors were sampled from a middle-aged woman in good health.

The rearrangement links TRBV6-2 or TRBV6-3 to TRBJ2-3; TRBD2 matches at 9 bases. This CDR3 region has 15 residues. Germline V gives CDR1 MNHEY, CDR2 SVGEGT. Trimming took 7 bases from V and 1 from J; bases not matched to a gene: 6. In DNA form, the CDR3 reads TGTGCCAGCAACCCGGGACTAGCACGCACAGATACGCAGTATTTT. This codes for CASNPGLARTDTQYF.

This clonotype was seen repeatedly, ten times or more. The V gene is TRBV12-5, the J gene TRBJ2-1; 7 bases are a match to TRBD2. This CDR3 has 15 amino acids. Germline CDR1 is LGHNT and CDR2 is FRNRAP. The trim removed 2 bases at V and 8 bases at J, leaving 9 bases unmatched. CDR3 DNA sequence: TGTGCTAGTGGTTTGTCTCAGCGGGGTATCGATGAGCAGTTCTTC. It yields the protein CASGLSQRGIDEQFF.

The gene calls are TRBV7-2 and TRBJ1-1; a weak D match, TRBD1 (5 bases). Germline CDR1 reads SGHTA; CDR2 reads FQGNSA. Trimming took 4 bases from V and 4 from J, leaving 13 bases between them. CDR3 length equals 14 residues. The CDR3 loop is CASSSDAGITEAFF. The CDR3 coding sequence is TGTGCCAGCAGCTCCGATGCAGGGATCACTGAAGCTTTCTTT. Filled out from reference TRBV7-2 and TRBJ1-1, the complete variable domain reads GAGVSQSPSNKVTEKGKDVELRCDPISGHTALYWYRQSLGQGLEFLIYFQGNSAPDKSGLPSDRFSAERTGGSVSTLTIQRTQQEDSAVYLCASSSDAGITEAFFGQGTRLTVV.

A word on this clonotype: With a much larger clone just one base away, this may be a read error. The rearrangement uses TRBV4-3 and TRBJ2-5; 10 nucleotides match TRBD2. The CDR3 runs to 15 residues. The germline V gene has CDR1 LGHNA and CDR2 YSLEER. Losses at the gene ends were 5 bases for V and 11 bases for J; bases not matched to a gene: 14. CDR3 DNA: TGCGCCAGCAGCGTTGTAGCGGGGGGATACAATGAGCAGTACTTC. Protein: CASSVVAGGYNEQYF.